Following are 22 T cell receptor beta chains from one sample sequenced in a study of T cells after yellow fever vaccination (dated by TCRdb to about 2019). The meaning of the sample's treatment or condition label: live attenuated yellow fever vaccine strain. Receptor amplification or capture employed 5' RACE. Reads for this sample came from an Illumina HiSeq 2500. TCRdb reprocessing: public reads trimmed at Q25 with fastp, clones called with MiXCR, in-frame beta chains kept. Each CDR3 protein appears once, grouped with its most common genes and DNA. Counted in this sample were some 150,000 distinct CDR3 sequences; about 7% of them appeared once. Of the sample, more than 0.6% falls within the top ten clones. The source was CD4+ T cells sorted from PBMCs, collected 10 days after the yellow fever booster vaccination. Every receptor here comes from a man in his thirties or forties who received the YFV17D yellow fever vaccine.

This clonotype turned up a few times. The chain links TRBV5-4 to TRBJ2-7; D not certain. There are 14 residues in the CDR3. Germline CDR1 reads SGHNT; CDR2 reads YYREEE (reference sequence). The ends were cut back, 0 bases at V and 1 base at J, with 8 bases in the middle. The CDR3 reads CASSLARNSYEQYF. The CDR3 DNA is TGTGCCAGCAGCTTGGCCAGGAATTCCTACGAGCAGTACTTC.

The chain employs TRBV20-1 and TRBJ2-1, with TRBD2 matching over 13 bases. The J segment lost 1 base and the V segment lost 5 bases, leaving 2 bases of the junction unmatched. Germline V gene data show CDR1 as DFQATT and CDR2 as SNEGSKA (reference sequence). The CDR3 runs 15 residues. The DNA for the CDR3 is TGCAGTGCTTTGACTAGCGGGAGGTCCTACAATGAGCAGTTCTTC. Translation: CSALTSGRSYNEQFF.

This clonotype has at least ten counts. The chain combines TRBV20-1 with TRBJ2-3; maybe TRBD2 (5 bases). CDR1 and CDR2 from the germline V gene are DFQATT and SNEGSKA (reference sequence). V lost 3 bases, J lost 2 bases, and 12 bases lay in between. The CDR3 contains 14 residues. CDR3 nucleotides: TGCAGTGCTAGGAGGGATACGTCCACAGATACGCAGTATTTT. Translation: CSARRDTSTDTQYF.

This clonotype was seen many times. The V gene is TRBV14, the J gene TRBJ2-7; no clear D gene. V was cut by 0 bases and J by 6 bases, with 12 bases left in between. The CDR3 runs 14 residues. Germline V CDR1 and CDR2: SGHDN, FVKESK. The CDR3 DNA follows: TGTGCCAGCAGCCAAGATTACGCTTTTTCCGAGCAGTACTTC. Amino acid sequence: CASSQDYAFSEQYF.

This clonotype has just a few counts. The rearrangement uses TRBV6-5 and TRBJ1-1; D unclear. Trimming pared 3 bases from V and 1 base from J, leaving 12 bases between. The germline CDR1 and CDR2 sequences are MNHEY and SVGAGI. This CDR3 is 15 amino acids long. CDR3 residues: CASSYFPGQNTEAFF. DNA of the CDR3: TGTGCCAGCAGTTATTTTCCAGGCCAGAACACTGAAGCTTTCTTT.

This clonotype has at least ten counts. The gene calls are TRBV12-3 or TRBV12-4 and TRBJ2-3, with no clear D. The CDR3 runs to 13 residues. V dropped 8 bases and J dropped 5 bases, with 14 bases sitting between them. CDR3 sequence reads: CASGQTEEDTQYF. CDR3 nucleotides: TGTGCCAGCGGTCAGACTGAGGAAGATACGCAGTATTTT.

Ten or more counts support this clonotype. The chain recombines TRBV3-1 with TRBJ2-7; a weak D match, TRBD2 (5 bases). The germline V and J ends were trimmed by 3 bases and 1 base, with 13 bases remaining between them. The CDR3 has 15 residues. Germline CDR1 is LGHDT and CDR2 is YNNKEL (reference sequence). This CDR3 is CASSQGAVPSYEQYF. The CDR3 region has the DNA TGTGCCAGCAGCCAGGGAGCGGTTCCTTCCTACGAGCAGTACTTC.

In this sample, this clonotype turned up many times. The V call is TRBV18, the J call TRBJ2-7; unclear D gene. With 0 bases removed from V and 4 bases from J, the gap between germline ends came to 10 bases. The CDR3 has 14 amino acids. The germline gives CDR1 KGHSH, CDR2 LQKENI. The CDR3 is CASSPPGQTYEQYF. The CDR3 DNA is TGTGCCAGCTCACCACCCGGCCAGACTTACGAGCAGTACTTC.

This clonotype was counted many times. The genes are TRBV9 and TRBJ1-2, with 9 bases matching TRBD1. The germline V gene encodes CDR1 SGDLS and CDR2 YYNGEE. The CDR3 sequence is 13 residues long. V shed 3 bases, J shed 8 bases, and the junction held 5 bases outside the gene matches. This CDR3 reads CASSGTQGAGYTF. The DNA for the CDR3 is TGTGCCAGCAGCGGCACACAGGGGGCAGGCTACACCTTC.

This clonotype was seen at least ten times. The chain couples TRBV7-2 to TRBJ2-1; 7 bases are shared with TRBD2. Germline CDR1 SGHTA, CDR2 FQGNSA. The V gene end was trimmed by 4 bases and the J gene end by 3 bases; junction bases not matched to a gene: 6. This CDR3 region has 15 residues. The DNA of the CDR3 is TGTGCCAGCAGCTCGTCTGGGGGGGGCTACAATGAGCAGTTCTTC. It codes for CASSSSGGGYNEQFF.

This clonotype was picked up a small number of times. The chain joins TRBV5-5 to TRBJ2-6; 10 bases fit TRBD1. Germline CDR1 is SGHKS and CDR2 is YYEKEE (reference sequence). CDR3 size: 18 residues. V trimming: 2 bases; J trimming: 3 bases; junction bases outside the gene matches: 8. The DNA of the CDR3 is TGTGCCAGCAGCTTCCGGACAGGGGGAATCAGTGGGGCCAACGTCCTGACTTTC. Translating gives CASSFRTGGISGANVLTF.

This clonotype was observed at least ten times. This chain joins TRBV5-1 and TRBJ1-1, with 12 bases aligning to TRBD1. This CDR3 is 16 amino acids long. The V gene's germline CDR1 is SGHRS and CDR2 YFSETQ. V gave up 7 bases and J gave up 1 base; unmatched junction bases: 8. DNA for the CDR3: TGCGCCAGCGGAATTGGGACAGGGGGCAGGAACACTGAAGCTTTCTTT. Translation gives CASGIGTGGRNTEAFF.

The rearrangement links TRBV9 to TRBJ2-1; no reliable D call. The CDR3 extends over 13 amino acids. Germline CDR1 reads SGDLS; CDR2 reads YYNGEE. Trimming took 2 bases from V and 4 from J, leaving 7 bases between them. The CDR3 spells CASSVLGYNEQFF. The CDR3, as DNA: TGTGCCAGCAGCGTTCTAGGGTACAATGAGCAGTTCTTC.

This clonotype was detected ten times or more. The chain recombines TRBV25-1 with TRBJ2-1; 7 bases line up with TRBD2. Germline CDR1 is MGHDK and CDR2 is SYGVNS. This CDR3 has 14 amino acids. V lost 5 bases to trimming and J lost 7 bases; unmatched junction nucleotides: 8. The CDR3 DNA reads as TGTGCCAGCAGTCGGGGAGGGGTTGGGAATGAGCAGTTCTTC. This encodes CASSRGGVGNEQFF.

The table lists this clonotype with many counts. J is TRBJ2-2 and V is TRBV15; a weak D match, TRBD2 (6 bases). The germline V and J ends were trimmed by 0 bases and 7 bases, with 9 bases remaining between them. Germline V gene sequence: CDR1 LNHNV, CDR2 YYDKDF (reference sequence). The CDR3 spans 14 residues. In DNA, the CDR3 is TGTGCCACCAGCAGAGATCGGAGGGACGGGGAGCTGTTTTTT. It translates to CATSRDRRDGELFF.

This clonotype was counted only a few times. The chain employs TRBV5-4 and TRBJ2-1, with 8 bases lining up with TRBD2. Germline-derived CDR1 and CDR2 are SGHNT and YYREEE (reference sequence). The CDR3 loop spans 15 amino acids. The V segment lost 0 bases and the J segment 6 bases; nucleotides outside the gene matches: 5. The chain's CDR3 is CASSLGGTRVNEQFF. CDR3 nucleotides: TGTGCCAGCAGCTTGGGTGGGACTAGGGTCAATGAGCAGTTCTTC.

This clonotype was seen a few times. This sequence joins TRBV3-1 and TRBJ1-2; tentative D call: TRBD1 (5 bases). Per the germline V gene, CDR1 is LGHDT and CDR2 is YNNKEL (reference sequence). This CDR3 region has 13 residues. V lost 1 base and J lost 7, with 10 bases in between. The DNA of the CDR3 is TGTGCCAGCAGCCAAGGTACGGGGACTGGCTACACCTTC. It codes for CASSQGTGTGYTF.

In its sample, this clonotype was seen many times. The chain employs TRBV20-1 and TRBJ1-1, with no clear D. Deletions cut 3 bases from V and 2 bases from J, with 13 bases between. CDR1 and CDR2 from the germline V gene are DFQATT and SNEGSKA (reference sequence). This CDR3 is 14 amino acids long. The CDR3 reads CSASAGAANTEAFF. The CDR3 DNA is TGCAGTGCTAGTGCGGGTGCCGCTAACACTGAAGCTTTCTTT.

There are many counts of this clonotype. This chain joins TRBV19 and TRBJ2-2; no reliable D call. V was shortened by 6 bases and J by 4 bases, with 9 bases between the two germline ends. The germline V gene has CDR1 LNHDA and CDR2 SQIVND (reference sequence). The CDR3 spans 13 residues. This CDR3 is CASRNKGTGELFF. For the CDR3, the DNA is TGTGCCAGTAGAAACAAAGGCACCGGGGAGCTGTTTTTT.

This clonotype has a count of ten or more. The chain combines TRBV11-2 with TRBJ2-5, with D uncertain. This CDR3 has 13 amino acids. Germline V gives CDR1 SGHAT, CDR2 FQNNGV. Trimming left V 8 bases short and J 2 bases short, with 12 bases between. This CDR3 is CASATGPQETQYF. In DNA form, the CDR3 reads TGTGCCAGCGCCACCGGGCCTCAAGAGACCCAGTACTTC.

Many counts were recorded for this clonotype. The CDR3: CASSGKAGVTGELFF. Here the CDR3 DNA reads TGTGCCAGCAGCGGAAAAGCGGGAGTCACCGGGGAGCTGTTTTTT. The chain is built from TRBV11-2 and TRBJ2-2; 8 bases match TRBD2. Looked up from germline, CDR1 is SGHAT and CDR2 is FQNNGV. This CDR3 spans 15 amino acids. The junction had 6 bases not matched to a gene; V was cut back by 5 bases and J by 4 bases.

This clonotype was observed at least ten times. The chain recombines TRBV7-9 with TRBJ2-7, with D perhaps matching TRBD1 (5 bases). The ends were cut back, 3 bases at V and 5 bases at J, with 11 bases in the middle. Germline V gene lookup returns CDR1 SEHNR and CDR2 FQNEAQ (reference sequence). The CDR3 length is 13 residues. In DNA, the CDR3 is TGTGCCAGCAGCTTGTCAGGGCCTGACGAGCAGTACTTC. Translated, it gives CASSLSGPDEQYF. Full variable domain (missing parts from reference TRBV7-9 and TRBJ2-7): DTGVSQNPRHKITKRGQNVTFRCDPISEHNRLYWYRQTLGQGPEFLTYFQNEAQLEKSRLLSDRFSAERPKGSFSTLEIQRTEQGDSAMYLCASSLSGPDEQYFGPGTRLTVT.